This T cell receptor (beta chain) comes out of a study of shared clonotypes between healthy human individuals. The CDR3 runs to 14 residues. V lost 5 bases, J lost 2 bases, and 12 bases lay in between. Germline-derived CDR1 and CDR2 are SGHVS and FNYEAQ. The table came from immunoSEQ multiplex PCR; TCRdb's copy has only in-frame clones and leaves some out. Of approximately 1.5 million clones listed, 98% are singletons. The chain has TRBV7-6 and TRBJ1-1, with D uncertain. Sequencing used naive CD4+ T cells sorted from blood. Subset denoted: CD45RA+ positively selected. The origin of this receptor is a man younger than 45 in good health. The CDR3 loop is CASSLGQKNTEAFF. CDR3 nucleotides: TGTGCCAGCAGCCTAGGGCAGAAAAACACTGAAGCTTTCTTT.